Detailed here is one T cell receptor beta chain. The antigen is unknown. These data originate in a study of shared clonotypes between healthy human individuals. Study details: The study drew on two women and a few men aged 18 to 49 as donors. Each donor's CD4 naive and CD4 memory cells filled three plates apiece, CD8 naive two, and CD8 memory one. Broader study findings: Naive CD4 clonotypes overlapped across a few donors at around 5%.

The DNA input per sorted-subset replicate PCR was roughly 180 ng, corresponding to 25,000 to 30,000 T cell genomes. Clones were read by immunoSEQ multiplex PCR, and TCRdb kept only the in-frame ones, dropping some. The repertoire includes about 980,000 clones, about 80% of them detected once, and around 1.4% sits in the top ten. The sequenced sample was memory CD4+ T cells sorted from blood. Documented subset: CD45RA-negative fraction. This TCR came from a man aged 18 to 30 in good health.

CDR3 in DNA: TGTGCCAGCAGTCCAGGACTAGCGGGGGCCTACGAGCAGTACTTC. Translation: CASSPGLAGAYEQYF. The chain employs TRBV2 and TRBJ2-7, with 13 positions matching TRBD2. V lost 5 bases to trimming and J lost 2 bases; unmatched junction nucleotides: 3. CDR1 and CDR2 from the germline V gene are SNHLY and FYNNEI. The length of the CDR3 is 15 residues.